Reported below is one T cell receptor (beta chain). This clone was detected only once. Its recognized antigen is unknown. There are no base qualities to consult, and no much larger clone falls within one base. This specimen's time point label, interpreted: resected brain tissue, or blood drawn just prior to surgery. The surgery cases that showed the highest brain T cell transcript signatures were chosen for TCR beta chain sequencing of brain tissue, and of blood when it was available. Patients had been treated with at least one anti-epileptic drug before surgery. The TCR-sequenced patients were children whose drug-resistant epilepsy was caused by tuberous sclerosis complex, focal cortical dysplasia, Rasmussen encephalitis or hemimegalencephaly. The Monarch genomic DNA purification kit was used to extract bulk genomic DNA from unsorted brain tissue and from whole blood. The immunoSEQ assay was used to generate TCR beta chain sequences from genomic DNA. Per the authors' processing: CDR3 sequences that did not begin with the conserved framework cysteine at position 104 were removed by hand. Clonality was calculated as one minus the normalized Shannon's Diversity Index, with values ranging from 0 (maximal diversity) to 1 (oligoclonal). Chi-squared comparison-of-proportions tests were used to check whether the frequency of the same CDR3 differed between samples, for example brain versus blood. Public clonotypes were found by searching immuneACCESS, and the VDJdb browser was used to assess similarity to known antiviral clonotypes. TCRdb re-hosts the immuneACCESS table, in-frame sequences only. Its copies lack some clones; in the studies checked, an unresolved V gene accounts for under half of them, and the cause for the rest is not known. V and J calls and clone size are copied from that table; D and trimming were computed from the DNA. Across this sample there are about 41,000 clones, with around 90% seen only once. Clones ranked in the top ten supply 6.3% of the sample.

This record comes from a study of brain T cells in children with intractable seizures (dated by TCRdb to the early 2020s). In terms of the full investigation: Resected brain tissue from some 53 pediatric epilepsy surgery cases was first screened for immune gene transcripts using a NanoString immunology panel. About 70% of the 12 selected surgery cases also had pre-surgery blood sequenced, which left four cases with brain tissue only. Broader findings and caveats from the paper: Viral specificity was inferred only from CDR3 sequence similarity, and patients' HCMV serostatus was unknown. Because pre- and post-surgery blood were sequenced to different depths, clones absent from the pre-surgery sample may reflect undersampling.

Cut back by 2 bases and 5 bases, the V and J ends lie 24 bases apart. From cysteine to phenylalanine, the CDR3 is 18 amino acids long. The CDR3 DNA has 54 bases and is translated from base 1. From a lookup of the germline V gene, CDR1 and CDR2 are MNHNS and SASEGT. The rearranged chain carries TRBV6-1 and TRBJ1-2; the D segment cannot be called with confidence. Sequencing used peripheral blood, obtained at surgery. The TCR originated in a girl aged 2 to 9 with tuberous sclerosis and intractable seizures. The sequenced DNA: TGTGCCAGCAGTGAACGAGCGACGGACTGGACGACTTCATATGGCTACACCTTC. This yields the protein CASSERATDWTTSYGYTF.